Listed below are T cell receptor beta chains from one sample, sequenced in a study of blood T cell repertoires in COVID-19. The protocol was immunoSEQ multiplex PCR, while the TCRdb copy is restricted to in-frame clones and leaves out a portion. Of over 250,000 clones in the sample, around 90% are singletons; the top ten hold roughly 2.5%. The specimen was PBMCs or T cells enriched from blood (not recorded which). The receptors come from a man aged 60 to 75 who had recovered from COVID-19. Both conserved end residues are part of each CDR3. D genes are given only for firm matches. A clone size is listed for some rows: how often the clone was seen (once, few, many), or a class if it is expanded.

j_gene,v_gene,d_gene,abundance,CDR3aa,CDR3nt
TRBJ1-5,TRBV6-1,TRBD1,-,CASSEGTAPQPQHF,TGTGCCAGCAGTGAGGGGACAGCACCTCAGCCCCAGCATTTT
TRBJ1-6,TRBV7-2,-,-,CASSLTSSPLHF,TGTGCCAGCAGCTTAACAAGTTCACCCCTCCACTTT
TRBJ2-3,TRBV24-1,TRBD1,-,CATATGSSTDTQYF,TGTGCCACCGCGACAGGGTCGAGCACAGATACGCAGTATTTT
TRBJ2-7,TRBV18,TRBD1,-,CASSPPTGVNEQYF,TGTGCCAGCTCACCACCGACAGGGGTTAACGAGCAGTACTTC
TRBJ2-1,TRBV20-1,TRBD2,-,CSASRSGTYNEQFF,TGCAGTGCTAGTCGTAGCGGGACCTACAATGAGCAGTTCTTC
TRBJ1-3,TRBV30,TRBD1,-,CAWGTGVGNTIYF,TGTGCCTGGGGTACAGGGGTTGGAAACACCATATATTTT
TRBJ1-2,TRBV4-3,-,-,CASSQDLSTSRRGYTF,TGCGCCAGCAGCCAAGATTTGAGTACGAGCCGGAGGGGCTACACCTTC
TRBJ2-7,TRBV5-4,TRBD1,-,CASSPRDSSYEQYF,TGTGCCAGCAGCCCCCGGGACAGTTCCTACGAGCAGTACTTC
TRBJ2-1,TRBV6-5,TRBD2,-,CASSNRGGGEQFF,TGTGCCAGCAGTAACCGGGGGGGAGGAGAGCAGTTCTTC
TRBJ2-1,TRBV3-1/TRBV3-2,TRBD2,few,CASSQLLAPKVNEQFF,TGTGCCAGCAGCCAGTTACTAGCGCCGAAGGTCAATGAGCAGTTCTTC
TRBJ2-6,TRBV3-1/TRBV3-2,-,-,CASSQVRGSGANVLTF,TGTGCCAGCAGCCAAGTACGGGGGAGTGGGGCCAACGTCCTGACTTTC
TRBJ2-7,TRBV5-1,TRBD1,-,CASSSGDRESYEQYF,TGCGCCAGCAGCTCAGGGGACAGGGAGTCCTACGAGCAGTACTTC
TRBJ2-1,TRBV9,TRBD2,-,CASSVGRGTVNEQFF,TGTGCCAGCAGCGTAGGGCGGGGGACGGTCAATGAGCAGTTCTTC
TRBJ1-3,TRBV4-1,-,-,CASSQGRDSGNTIYF,TGCGCCAGCAGCCAAGGCCGGGACTCTGGAAACACCATATATTTT
TRBJ1-2,TRBV7-9,-,-,CASSLVSYGYTF,TGTGCCAGCAGCTTAGTTAGCTATGGCTACACCTTC
TRBJ1-1,TRBV3-1/TRBV3-2,TRBD1,-,CASSQEGTGRRNTEAFF,TGTGCCAGCAGCCAAGAAGGGACAGGGAGGAGGAACACTGAAGCTTTCTTT
TRBJ1-1,TRBV6-5,-,-,CASRKQKNTEAFF,TGTGCCAGCAGAAAACAGAAGAACACTGAAGCTTTCTTT
TRBJ2-1,TRBV5-1,TRBD1,-,CASSLGTGSNEQFF,TGCGCCAGCAGCTTGGGGACAGGGTCAAATGAGCAGTTCTTC
TRBJ2-3,TRBV15,TRBD2,once,CATRAGLVSTDTQYF,TGTGCCACCAGAGCGGGACTAGTCTCCACAGATACGCAGTATTTT
TRBJ1-5,TRBV7-9,-,-,CASSLGGTGQQPQHF,TGTGCCAGCAGCCTAGGGGGAACTGGACAGCAGCCCCAGCATTTT
TRBJ2-5,TRBV7-6,-,-,CASSLANTAQETQYF,TGTGCCAGCAGCTTAGCTAATACAGCTCAAGAGACCCAGTACTTC
TRBJ2-7,TRBV18,-,-,CASSEGRGVHEQYF,TGTGCCAGCTCAGAGGGCAGGGGGGTCCACGAGCAGTACTTC
TRBJ2-7,TRBV30,TRBD2,few,CAFLAGAAEQYF,TGTGCCTTTCTAGCGGGAGCGGCCGAGCAGTACTTC
TRBJ2-7,TRBV11-2,-,-,CASSLTMTYEQYF,TGTGCCAGCAGCTTAACAATGACATACGAGCAGTACTTC
TRBJ1-4,TRBV6-5,TRBD1,once,CASLDRGVEKLFF,TGTGCCAGCCTAGACAGGGGGGTGGAAAAACTGTTTTTT
TRBJ1-5,TRBV28,-,-,CASSSGVQPQHF,TGTGCCAGCAGCTCAGGGGTTCAGCCCCAGCATTTT
TRBJ1-1,TRBV19,-,-,CASKSPWTDVTEAFF,TGTGCCAGTAAATCACCCTGGACAGATGTCACTGAAGCTTTCTTT
TRBJ2-3,TRBV6-5,TRBD1,-,CASSYRGQWRTDTQYF,TGTGCCAGCAGTTACAGGGGGCAATGGCGCACAGATACGCAGTATTTT
TRBJ2-3,TRBV6-2/TRBV6-3,-,-,CASGWGRTDTQYF,TGTGCCAGCGGTTGGGGGCGCACAGATACGCAGTATTTT
TRBJ2-7,TRBV5-5,TRBD1,once,CASSLTQGEFYEQYF,TGTGCCAGCAGCTTGACCCAGGGGGAATTTTACGAGCAGTACTTC
TRBJ1-1,TRBV5-4,TRBD1,-,CASSIKQGAGTEAFF,TGTGCCAGCAGCATTAAGCAGGGGGCTGGGACTGAAGCTTTCTTT
TRBJ2-3,TRBV2,TRBD2,-,CASNRRTSTTDTQYF,TGTGCCAGCAATCGAAGGACTAGCACCACAGATACGCAGTATTTT
TRBJ2-7,TRBV20-1,-,-,CSATGDYEQYF,TGCAGTGCTACAGGGGACTACGAGCAGTACTTC
TRBJ1-5,TRBV24-1,TRBD1,-,CATSSPPDRVNQPQHF,TGTGCCACCAGTTCCCCACCTGACAGGGTCAATCAGCCCCAGCATTTT
TRBJ1-1,TRBV2,TRBD1,-,CASRTTTDRGRPEAFF,TGTGCCAGCAGGACCACTACCGACAGGGGGCGGCCTGAAGCTTTCTTT
TRBJ1-2,TRBV5-1,-,once,CASSPTGGGYGYTF,TGCGCCAGCAGCCCGACGGGGGGCGGCTATGGCTACACCTTC
TRBJ2-1,TRBV9,-,-,CASSTDGGNEQFF,TGTGCCAGCAGCACCGACGGGGGCAATGAGCAGTTCTTC
TRBJ1-2,TRBV5-1,-,few,CASSLGYGYVDGYTF,TGCGCCAGCAGCTTGGGTTACGGGTACGTGGATGGCTACACCTTC
TRBJ2-7,TRBV4-2,-,-,CASSQDMSYEQYF,TGTGCCAGCAGCCAAGATATGTCCTACGAGCAGTACTTC
TRBJ2-5,TRBV24-1,-,-,CATSDLGPGETQYF,TGTGCCACCAGTGATTTGGGACCGGGGGAGACCCAGTACTTC
TRBJ1-4,TRBV9,-,once,CASSVHYRDNEKLFF,TGTGCCAGCAGCGTACACTACAGGGATAACGAAAAACTGTTTTTT
TRBJ1-1,TRBV18,-,-,CASSHGGRGMNTEAFF,TGTGCCAGCTCGCACGGGGGACGGGGGATGAACACTGAAGCTTTCTTT
TRBJ2-1,TRBV27,TRBD2,-,CASSFLLADRRVEQFF,TGTGCCAGCAGTTTCTTACTAGCGGACCGAAGGGTTGAGCAGTTCTTC
TRBJ2-1,TRBV7-9,-,-,CASHHWGLGHQWNNEQFF,TGTGCCAGCCACCACTGGGGGCTCGGGCACCAATGGAACAATGAGCAGTTCTTC
TRBJ2-3,TRBV4-1,TRBD2,-,CASSQEHSGSGTQYF,TGCGCCAGCAGCCAGGAGCATAGCGGGAGCGGTACGCAGTATTTT
TRBJ1-5,TRBV5-8,-,-,CASSRRQGNQPQHF,TGTGCCAGCAGCCGGCGACAGGGCAATCAGCCCCAGCATTTT
TRBJ2-3,TRBV11-2,-,few,CASTPGADTQYF,TGTGCCAGCACCCCCGGGGCAGATACGCAGTATTTT
TRBJ2-5,TRBV5-4,TRBD2,-,CATLAGGQETQYF,TGTGCCACCCTAGCGGGGGGACAAGAGACCCAGTACTTC
TRBJ2-1,TRBV5-6,TRBD2,-,CASSLGPPSGGVDEQFF,TGTGCCAGCAGCTTGGGACCTCCTAGCGGGGGGGTTGATGAGCAGTTCTTC
TRBJ1-2,TRBV7-9,-,-,CASSLISDAGYTF,TGTGCCAGCAGCTTAATTAGCGACGCGGGCTACACCTTC
TRBJ2-7,TRBV6-6,-,-,CASSSTGMGEQYF,TGTGCCAGCAGTTCGACAGGAATGGGAGAGCAGTACTTC
TRBJ1-5,TRBV12-2,-,-,CASRLVERGLRNQPQHF,TGTGCAAGTCGCTTAGTAGAAAGGGGTCTGCGGAATCAGCCCCAGCATTTT
TRBJ2-1,TRBV27,-,-,CASSFSRSHEQFF,TGTGCCAGCAGTTTCTCCAGATCCCATGAGCAGTTCTTC
TRBJ1-2,TRBV2,-,-,CASKGDNGSYGYTF,TGTGCCAGCAAGGGGGACAACGGAAGCTATGGCTACACCTTC